The 6 T cell receptor beta chains presented below share a single source sample, sequenced in a study of beta chain features in type 1 diabetes. Every isolated RNA sample was fully reverse transcribed, so sequencing captured expressed TCRB transcripts. Generated by immunoSEQ multiplex PCR, the TCRdb table keeps only in-frame clones and is missing some. The data contain a few hundred thousand clones, approximately 31% of them singletons. Sequencing was carried out using naive CD4+ T cells from blood. Receptor source: a man aged 18 to 35 in good health.

The chain couples TRBV30 to TRBJ2-1, with no clear D. V was pared by 5 bases and J by 5 bases, with 10 bases between. CDR1 is GTSNPN and CDR2 is SVGIG in the germline V gene (reference sequence). This CDR3 has 12 amino acids. The CDR3 sequence: CAWGWTHNEQFF. The CDR3 DNA sequence: TGTGCCTGGGGGTGGACCCACAATGAGCAGTTCTTC.

In this sample, this clone turned up a few times. The chain couples TRBV2 to TRBJ2-4; 8 bases line up with TRBD1. Looked up from germline, CDR1 is SNHLY and CDR2 is FYNNEI. CDR3 length: 17 amino acids. V shed 2 bases and J 0 bases; nucleotides not matched to a gene: 6. The CDR3 DNA sequence: TGTGCCAGCAGTGAATCGGACAGGGCACTAGCCAAAAACATTCAGTACTTC. Residues: CASSESDRALAKNIQYF.

The chain couples TRBV4-3 to TRBJ1-5; D is unclear. This CDR3 has 16 amino acids. Germline CDR1 reads LGHNA; CDR2 reads YSLEER. V gave up 0 bases and J gave up 4 bases, with 13 bases separating them. CDR3 residues: CASSQDHGFSNQPQHF. The CDR3 DNA reads TGCGCCAGCAGCCAAGATCATGGGTTTAGTAATCAGCCCCAGCATTTT.

The chain combines TRBV29-1 with TRBJ2-5; no definite D call. Germline V gene lookup returns CDR1 SQVTM and CDR2 ANQGSEA. Trimming removed 7 bases at V and 3 bases at J, with 6 bases between. This CDR3 region has 10 residues. In DNA, the CDR3 is TGCAGCGGGGTGGAAGAGACCCAGTACTTC. Translation: CSGVEETQYF. The whole variable domain, remainder taken from reference TRBV29-1 and TRBJ2-5, is SAVISQKPSRDICQRGTSLTIQCQVDSQVTMMFWYRQQPGQSLTLIATANQGSEATYESGFVIDKFPISRPNLTFSTLTVSNMSPEDSSIYLCSGVEETQYFGPGTRLLVL.

Remarks on this clone: This sample also contains other DNA sequences that code for the same CDR3. The chain has TRBV9 and TRBJ2-1, with a tentative D call TRBD2 (5 bases). Germline V CDR1 and CDR2: SGDLS, YYNGEE. The V gene lost 10 bases and the J gene lost 0 bases, with 11 bases spanning the gap. The CDR3 runs to 13 residues. The CDR3 loop is CASSSGSYNEQFF. The CDR3 DNA is TGTGCCTCCTCAAGCGGCTCCTACAATGAGCAGTTCTTC.

The rearrangement links TRBV5-6 to TRBJ2-1; tentatively, D is TRBD1 (5 bases). The CDR3 is made up of 13 amino acids. CDR1 is SGHDT and CDR2 is YYEEEE in the germline V gene. The ends were cut back, 0 bases at V and 10 bases at J, with 11 bases in the middle. CDR3 residues: CASSLEGRGEQFF. The CDR3 bases are TGTGCCAGCAGCTTGGAGGGAAGGGGAGAGCAGTTCTTC.